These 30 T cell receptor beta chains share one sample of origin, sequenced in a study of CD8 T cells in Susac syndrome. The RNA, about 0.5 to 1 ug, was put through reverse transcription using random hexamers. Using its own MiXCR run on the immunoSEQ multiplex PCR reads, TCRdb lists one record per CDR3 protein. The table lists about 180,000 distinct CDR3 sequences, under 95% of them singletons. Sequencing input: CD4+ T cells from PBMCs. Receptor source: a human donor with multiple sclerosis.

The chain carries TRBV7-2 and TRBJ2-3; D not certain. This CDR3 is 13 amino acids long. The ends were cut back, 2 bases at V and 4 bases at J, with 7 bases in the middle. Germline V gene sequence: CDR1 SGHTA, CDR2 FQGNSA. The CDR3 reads CASSLPGSDTQYF. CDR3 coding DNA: TGTGCCAGCAGCTTACCAGGTTCAGATACGCAGTATTTT. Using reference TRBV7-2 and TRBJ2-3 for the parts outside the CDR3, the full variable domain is GAGVSQSPSNKVTEKGKDVELRCDPISGHTALYWYRQSLGQGLEFLIYFQGNSAPDKSGLPSDRFSAERTGGSVSTLTIQRTQQEDSAVYLCASSLPGSDTQYFGPGTRLTVL.

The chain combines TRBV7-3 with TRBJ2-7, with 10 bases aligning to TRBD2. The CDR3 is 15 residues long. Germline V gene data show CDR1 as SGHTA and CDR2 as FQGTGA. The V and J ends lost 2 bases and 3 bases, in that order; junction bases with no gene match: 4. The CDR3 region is CASSLEASGSYEQYF. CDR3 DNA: TGTGCCAGCAGCTTAGAGGCTAGCGGGAGCTACGAGCAGTACTTC.

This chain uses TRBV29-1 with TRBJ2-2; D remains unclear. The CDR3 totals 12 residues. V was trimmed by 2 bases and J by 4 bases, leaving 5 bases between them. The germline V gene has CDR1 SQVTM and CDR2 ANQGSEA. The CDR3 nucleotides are TGCAGCGTTGAACGGGTCACCGGGGAGCTGTTTTTT. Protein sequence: CSVERVTGELFF.

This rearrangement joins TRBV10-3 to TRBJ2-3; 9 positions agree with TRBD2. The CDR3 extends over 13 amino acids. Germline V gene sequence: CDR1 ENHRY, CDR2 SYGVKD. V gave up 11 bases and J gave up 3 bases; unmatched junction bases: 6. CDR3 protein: CAAWRGGTDTQYF. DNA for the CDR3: TGTGCCGCTTGGCGGGGGGGGACAGATACGCAGTATTTT.

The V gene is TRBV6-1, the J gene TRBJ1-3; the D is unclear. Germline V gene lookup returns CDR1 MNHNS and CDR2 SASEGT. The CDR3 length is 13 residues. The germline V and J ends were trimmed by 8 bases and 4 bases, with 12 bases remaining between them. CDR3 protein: CASRLDGGNTIYF. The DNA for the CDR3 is TGTGCCAGCCGACTGGACGGCGGAAACACCATATATTTT.

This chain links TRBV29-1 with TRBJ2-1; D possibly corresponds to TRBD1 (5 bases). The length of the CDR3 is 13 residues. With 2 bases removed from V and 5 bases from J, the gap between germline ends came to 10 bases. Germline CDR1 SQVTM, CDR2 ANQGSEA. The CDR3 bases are TGCAGCGTTGAATCACAACAGGACAATGAGCAGTTCTTC. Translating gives CSVESQQDNEQFF.

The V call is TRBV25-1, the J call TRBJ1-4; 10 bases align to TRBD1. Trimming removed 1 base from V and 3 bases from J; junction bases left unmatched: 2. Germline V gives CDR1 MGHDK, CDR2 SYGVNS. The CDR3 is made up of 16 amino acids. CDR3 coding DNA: TGTGCCAGCAGTGAATTTGGACAGGGGGCTAATGAAAAACTGTTTTTT. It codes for CASSEFGQGANEKLFF.

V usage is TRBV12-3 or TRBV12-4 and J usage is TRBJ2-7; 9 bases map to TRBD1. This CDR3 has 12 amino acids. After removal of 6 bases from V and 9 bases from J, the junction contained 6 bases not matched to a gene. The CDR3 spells CASRDTGGAQYF. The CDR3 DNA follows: TGTGCCAGCAGGGACACAGGGGGCGCGCAGTACTTC.

CDR3 sequence reads: CSVDLQGAGNTIYF. The CDR3 region has the DNA TGCAGCGTTGACCTCCAGGGGGCTGGAAACACCATATATTTT. V usage is TRBV29-1 and J usage is TRBJ1-3; 7 nucleotides match TRBD1. The junction had 4 bases not matched to a gene; V was cut back by 3 bases and J by 2 bases. Germline V gene lookup returns CDR1 SQVTM and CDR2 ANQGSEA. The CDR3 length is 14 residues.

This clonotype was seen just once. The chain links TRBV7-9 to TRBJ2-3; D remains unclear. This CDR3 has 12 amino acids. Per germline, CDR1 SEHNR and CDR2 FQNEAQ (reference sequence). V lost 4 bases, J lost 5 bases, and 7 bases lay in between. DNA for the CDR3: TGTGCCAGCAGCTCGTTGATAGATACGCAGTATTTT. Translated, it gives CASSSLIDTQYF.

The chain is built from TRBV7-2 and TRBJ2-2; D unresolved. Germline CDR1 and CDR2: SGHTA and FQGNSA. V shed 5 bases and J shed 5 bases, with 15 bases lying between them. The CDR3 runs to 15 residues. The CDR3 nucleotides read TGTGCCAGCAGCCCCCAAGGCCCCATTACCGGGGAGCTGTTTTTT. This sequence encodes CASSPQGPITGELFF.

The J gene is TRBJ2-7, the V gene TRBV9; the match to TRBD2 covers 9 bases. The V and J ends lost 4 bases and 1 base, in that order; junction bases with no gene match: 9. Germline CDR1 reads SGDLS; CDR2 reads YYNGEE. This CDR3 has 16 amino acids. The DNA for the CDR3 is TGTGCCAGCAGCCCCGGGGGTAGCGGGGGTTCCTACGAGCAGTACTTC. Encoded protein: CASSPGGSGGSYEQYF. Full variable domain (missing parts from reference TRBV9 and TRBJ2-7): DSGVTQTPKHLITATGQRVTLRCSPRSGDLSVYWYQQSLDQGLQFLIQYYNGEERAKGNILERFSAQQFPDLHSELNLSSLELGDSALYFCASSPGGSGGSYEQYFGPGTRLTVT.

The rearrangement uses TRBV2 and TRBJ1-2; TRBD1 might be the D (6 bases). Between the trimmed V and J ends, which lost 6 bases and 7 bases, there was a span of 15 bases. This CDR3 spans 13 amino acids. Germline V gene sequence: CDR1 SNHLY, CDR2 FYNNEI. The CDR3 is CASSSTGLGGYTF. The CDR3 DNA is TGTGCCAGCAGCTCCACAGGGTTGGGTGGCTACACCTTC.

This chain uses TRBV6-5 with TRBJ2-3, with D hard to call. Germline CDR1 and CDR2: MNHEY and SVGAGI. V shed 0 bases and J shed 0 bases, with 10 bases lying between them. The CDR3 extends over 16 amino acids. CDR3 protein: CASSYSGLPSTDTQYF. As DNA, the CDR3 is TGTGCCAGCAGTTACTCGGGTCTACCTAGCACAGATACGCAGTATTTT.

The CDR3 bases are TGTGCCAGCAGCCTGGGGGAGCGGGGGTCGCAGTATTTT. Translating it yields CASSLGERGSQYF. The chain links TRBV3-1 to TRBJ2-3; TRBD2 aligns across 8 bases. With 4 bases clipped from V and 10 bases from J, the junction kept 7 bases outside the gene matches. This CDR3 has 13 amino acids. Germline V CDR1 and CDR2: LGHDT, YNNKEL (reference sequence).

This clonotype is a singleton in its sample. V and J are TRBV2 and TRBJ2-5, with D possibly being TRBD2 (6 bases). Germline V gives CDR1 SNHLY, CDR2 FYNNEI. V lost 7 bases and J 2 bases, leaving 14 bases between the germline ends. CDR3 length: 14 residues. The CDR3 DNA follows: TGTGCCAGCATGGCCGGGACTTGGCAAGAGACCCAGTACTTC. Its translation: CASMAGTWQETQYF.

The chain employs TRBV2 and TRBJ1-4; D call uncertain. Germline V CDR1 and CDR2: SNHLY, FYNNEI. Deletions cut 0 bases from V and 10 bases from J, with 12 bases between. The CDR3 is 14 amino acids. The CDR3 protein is CASSEAYIRGKLFF. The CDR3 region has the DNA TGTGCCAGCAGTGAAGCGTATATCCGGGGAAAACTGTTTTTT. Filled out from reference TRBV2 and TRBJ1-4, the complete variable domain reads EPEVTQTPSHQVTQMGQEVILRCVPISNHLYFYWYRQILGQKVEFLVSFYNNEISEKSEIFDDQFSVERPDGSNFTLKIRSTKLEDSAMYFCASSEAYIRGKLFFGSGTQLSVL.

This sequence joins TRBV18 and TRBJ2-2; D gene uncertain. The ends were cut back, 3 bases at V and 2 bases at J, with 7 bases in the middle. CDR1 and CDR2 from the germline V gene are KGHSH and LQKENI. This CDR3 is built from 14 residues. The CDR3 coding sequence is TGTGCCAGCTCACCTTCTAGAAACACCGGGGAGCTGTTTTTT. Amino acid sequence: CASSPSRNTGELFF.

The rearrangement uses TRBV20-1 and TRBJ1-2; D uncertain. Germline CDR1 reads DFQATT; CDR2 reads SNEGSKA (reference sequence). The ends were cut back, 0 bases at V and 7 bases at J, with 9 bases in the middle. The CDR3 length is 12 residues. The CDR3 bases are TGCAGTGCTAGAGAGGGGTCGGGTGGCTACACCTTC. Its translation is CSAREGSGGYTF.

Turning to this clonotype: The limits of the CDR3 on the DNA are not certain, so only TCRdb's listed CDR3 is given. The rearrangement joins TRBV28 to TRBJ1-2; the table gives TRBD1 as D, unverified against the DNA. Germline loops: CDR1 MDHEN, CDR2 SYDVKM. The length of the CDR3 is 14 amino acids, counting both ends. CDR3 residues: CASSSGQANYGYTF.

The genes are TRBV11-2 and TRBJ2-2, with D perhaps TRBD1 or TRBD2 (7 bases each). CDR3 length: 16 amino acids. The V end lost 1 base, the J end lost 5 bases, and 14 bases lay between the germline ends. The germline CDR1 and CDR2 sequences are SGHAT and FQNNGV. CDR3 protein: CASSLGGRDRTGELFF. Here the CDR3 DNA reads TGTGCCAGCAGCTTAGGTGGGAGGGACAGAACCGGGGAGCTGTTTTTT. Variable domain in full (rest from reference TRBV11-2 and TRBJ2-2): EAGVAQSPRYKIIEKRQSVAFWCNPISGHATLYWYQQILGQGPKLLIQFQNNGVVDDSQLPKDRFSAERLKGVDSTLKIQPAKLEDSAVYLCASSLGGRDRTGELFFGEGSRLTVL.

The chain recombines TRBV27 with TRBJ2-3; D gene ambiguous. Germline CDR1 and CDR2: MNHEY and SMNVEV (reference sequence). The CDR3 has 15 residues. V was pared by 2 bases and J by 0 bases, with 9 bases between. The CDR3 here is CASSLNSPSTDTQYF. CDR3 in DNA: TGTGCCAGCAGTTTAAATAGCCCTAGCACAGATACGCAGTATTTT.

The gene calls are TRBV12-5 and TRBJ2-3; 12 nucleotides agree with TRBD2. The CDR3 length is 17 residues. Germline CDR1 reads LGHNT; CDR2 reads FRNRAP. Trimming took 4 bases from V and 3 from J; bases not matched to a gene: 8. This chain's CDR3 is CASGYTLAGGLTDTQYF. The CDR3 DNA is TGTGCTAGTGGTTATACTCTAGCGGGAGGGCTGACAGATACGCAGTATTTT.

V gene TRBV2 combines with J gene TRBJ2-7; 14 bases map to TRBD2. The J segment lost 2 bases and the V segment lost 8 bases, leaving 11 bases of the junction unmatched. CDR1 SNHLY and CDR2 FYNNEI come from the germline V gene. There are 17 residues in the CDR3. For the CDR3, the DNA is TGTGCCAGCCAAAGTGGGACTAGCGGGAGTCAACCCTACGAGCAGTACTTC. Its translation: CASQSGTSGSQPYEQYF.

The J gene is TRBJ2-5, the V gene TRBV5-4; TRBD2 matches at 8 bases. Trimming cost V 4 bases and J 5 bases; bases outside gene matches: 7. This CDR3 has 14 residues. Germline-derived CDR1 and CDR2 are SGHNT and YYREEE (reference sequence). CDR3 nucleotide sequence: TGTGCCAGCAGCCCCTGGACGGGGGGGGAGACCCAGTACTTC. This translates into CASSPWTGGETQYF.

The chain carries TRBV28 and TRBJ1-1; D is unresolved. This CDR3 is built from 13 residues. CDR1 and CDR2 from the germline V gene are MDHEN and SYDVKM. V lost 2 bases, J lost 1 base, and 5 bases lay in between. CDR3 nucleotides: TGTGCCAGCAGTTTACGCAGGAACACTGAAGCTTTCTTT. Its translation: CASSLRRNTEAFF. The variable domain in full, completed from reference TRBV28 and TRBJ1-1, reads DVKVTQSSRYLVKRTGEKVFLECVQDMDHENMFWYRQDPGLGLRLIYFSYDVKMKEKGDIPEGYSVSREKKERFSLILESASTNQTSMYLCASSLRRNTEAFFGQGTRLTVV.

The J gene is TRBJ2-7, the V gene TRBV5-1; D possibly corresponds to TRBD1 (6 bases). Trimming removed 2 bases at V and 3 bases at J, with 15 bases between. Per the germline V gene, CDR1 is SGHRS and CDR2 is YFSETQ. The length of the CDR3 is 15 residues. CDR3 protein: CASSFGQLPIYEQYF. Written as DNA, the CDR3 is TGCGCCAGCAGCTTCGGACAGCTCCCAATCTACGAGCAGTACTTC.

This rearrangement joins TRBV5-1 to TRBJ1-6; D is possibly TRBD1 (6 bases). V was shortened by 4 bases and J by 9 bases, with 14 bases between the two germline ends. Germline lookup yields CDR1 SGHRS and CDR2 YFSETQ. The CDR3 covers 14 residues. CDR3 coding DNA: TGCGCCAGCAGCCCCACAGGGTCGAGTTCACCCCTCCACTTT. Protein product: CASSPTGSSSPLHF.

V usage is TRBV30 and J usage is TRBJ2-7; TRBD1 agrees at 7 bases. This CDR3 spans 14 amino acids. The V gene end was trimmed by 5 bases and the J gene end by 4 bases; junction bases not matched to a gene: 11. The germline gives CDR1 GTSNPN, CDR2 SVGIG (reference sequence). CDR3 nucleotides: TGTGCCTGGGGGACAGCGGAGAAAGGATACGAGCAGTACTTC. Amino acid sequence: CAWGTAEKGYEQYF.

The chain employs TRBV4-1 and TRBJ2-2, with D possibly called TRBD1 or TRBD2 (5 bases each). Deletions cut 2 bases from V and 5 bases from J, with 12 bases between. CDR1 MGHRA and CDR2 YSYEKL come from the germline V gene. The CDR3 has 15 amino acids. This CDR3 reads CASSQPGRKTGELFF. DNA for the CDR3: TGCGCCAGCAGCCAACCGGGACGGAAAACCGGGGAGCTGTTTTTT.